Listed here are 17 T cell receptor beta chains from one sample, sequenced in a study of PD-1 blockade in classical Hodgkin lymphoma. Brentuximab vedotin exposure varied among the patients, all of whom had relapsed after autologous stem cell transplantation. Only in-frame clones appear in the TCRdb table, and some are missing; sequencing was by immunoSEQ multiplex PCR. The sample records fewer than 50,000 clones, approximately 91% being singletons. The source material was peripheral blood mononuclear cells (PBMCs), sampled at baseline. Receptors originate from a human donor with classical Hodgkin lymphoma.

The CDR3 nucleotides are TGTGCCAGCAGTCCCCGGGACTTTCACACAGATACGCAGTATTTT. This sequence encodes CASSPRDFHTDTQYF. The J gene is TRBJ2-3, the V gene TRBV27; a possible D gene is TRBD2 (6 bases). The CDR3 extends over 15 amino acids. Germline V gene lookup returns CDR1 MNHEY and CDR2 SMNVEV (reference sequence). Trimming cost V 5 bases and J 2 bases, with 14 bases left between them.

The V call is TRBV28, the J call TRBJ2-7; D may be TRBD1 or TRBD2 (6 bases each). The V gene's germline CDR1 is MDHEN and CDR2 SYDVKM. V was shortened by 8 bases and J by 5 bases, with 22 bases between the two germline ends. The CDR3 contains 15 residues. In nucleotides, the CDR3 is TGTGCCAGCGGACCCCTTGGAGGGGGTGGGGACGAGCAGTACTTC. Translating gives CASGPLGGGGDEQYF. The complete variable domain, with remaining parts taken from reference TRBV28 and TRBJ2-7, reads DVKVTQSSRYLVKRTGEKVFLECVQDMDHENMFWYRQDPGLGLRLIYFSYDVKMKEKGDIPEGYSVSREKKERFSLILESASTNQTSMYLCASGPLGGGGDEQYFGPGTRLTVT.

A few counts support this clone. This rearrangement joins TRBV7-9 to TRBJ2-7, with TRBD2 identical over 9 bases. The V segment lost 5 bases and the J segment 4 bases; nucleotides outside the gene matches: 3. Looked up from germline, CDR1 is SEHNR and CDR2 is FQNEAQ (reference sequence). CDR3 length: 13 residues. The CDR3 is CASSAGLAYEQYF. The DNA for the CDR3 is TGTGCCAGCAGCGCAGGACTAGCGTACGAGCAGTACTTC.

The V gene is TRBV7-6, the J gene TRBJ2-2, with D hard to call. The germline V gene has CDR1 SGHVS and CDR2 FNYEAQ. This CDR3 is built from 14 residues. V was cut by 2 bases and J by 8 bases, with 12 bases left in between. The DNA for the CDR3 is TGTGCCAGCAGCTTATTTGGTCCGGAGGGGGAGCTGTTTTTT. Translating gives CASSLFGPEGELFF. Together with reference TRBV7-6 and TRBJ2-2, the CDR3 gives the full variable domain: GAGVSQSPRYKVTKRGQDVALRCDPISGHVSLYWYRQALGQGPEFLTYFNYEAQQDKSGLPNDRFSAERPEGSISTLTIQRTEQRDSAMYRCASSLFGPEGELFFGEGSRLTVL.

V gene TRBV7-9 combines with J gene TRBJ1-4; 7 bases are shared with TRBD1. The CDR3 is 16 residues long. Losses at the gene ends were 5 bases for V and 8 bases for J; bases not matched to a gene: 14. CDR1 SEHNR and CDR2 FQNEAQ come from the germline V gene (reference sequence). CDR3 DNA: TGTGCCAGCAGCCCAGTTGGAGGCAGGGGGGACGAAAAACTGTTTTTT. This sequence encodes CASSPVGGRGDEKLFF.

The V gene is TRBV2, the J gene TRBJ2-7; D ambiguous. The length of the CDR3 is 13 residues. V was pared by 4 bases and J by 3 bases, with 10 bases between. CDR1 is SNHLY, CDR2 FYNNEI, per germline. The CDR3 bases are TGTGCCAGCAGTGTCCGGACGTTCTACGAGCAGTACTTC. Translating gives CASSVRTFYEQYF.

This chain uses TRBV29-1 with TRBJ1-3; 10 nucleotides agree with TRBD1. The germline V gene encodes CDR1 SQVTM and CDR2 ANQGSEA. Trimming cost V 5 bases and J 2 bases; bases outside gene matches: 3. The length of the CDR3 is 14 residues. The CDR3 DNA is TGCAGCGTTATAGGACAGGGGGCTGGAAACACCATATATTTT. It encodes CSVIGQGAGNTIYF. Filled out from reference TRBV29-1 and TRBJ1-3, the complete variable domain reads SAVISQKPSRDICQRGTSLTIQCQVDSQVTMMFWYRQQPGQSLTLIATANQGSEATYESGFVIDKFPISRPNLTFSTLTVSNMSPEDSSIYLCSVIGQGAGNTIYFGEGSWLTVV.

The rearrangement joins TRBV6-1 to TRBJ1-4; no firm D call. The V end was cut by 1 base, the J end by 7 bases, with 13 bases between. Germline V gene lookup returns CDR1 MNHNS and CDR2 SASEGT. CDR3 length: 15 residues. In nucleotides, the CDR3 is TGTGCCAGCAGTGAAGGAGGATCGGGAATTGAAAAACTGTTTTTT. As protein: CASSEGGSGIEKLFF.

CDR3 residues: CASRRPGTGFGYTF. In nucleotides, the CDR3 is TGTGCCAGCAGACGTCCCGGGACAGGTTTTGGCTACACCTTC. The chain employs TRBV5-4 and TRBJ1-2; 8 bases are shared with TRBD1. This CDR3 has 14 amino acids. Germline assignment: CDR1 SGHNT and CDR2 YYREEE (reference sequence). The ends lost 5 bases at V and 7 bases at J; junction bases unmatched: 10.

Only one count was recorded for this clone. V usage is TRBV2 and J usage is TRBJ2-7, with D perhaps being TRBD1 or TRBD2 (5 bases each). Germline CDR1 is SNHLY and CDR2 is FYNNEI. The CDR3 sequence is 12 residues long. The germline V and J ends were trimmed by 7 bases and 3 bases, with 10 bases remaining between them. The CDR3 DNA reads as TGTGCCAGCATAGAGGGGATCTACGAGCAGTACTTC. Translated: CASIEGIYEQYF.

V usage is TRBV5-6 and J usage is TRBJ2-3, with TRBD2 matching over 9 bases. Germline V gene lookup returns CDR1 SGHDT and CDR2 YYEEEE. The CDR3 is 15 residues long. With V trimmed by 4 bases and J by 0 bases, 3 bases remained unmatched. The CDR3 protein is CASSRSGRSTDTQYF. In DNA form, the CDR3 reads TGTGCCAGCAGCCGTAGCGGGAGAAGCACAGATACGCAGTATTTT.

The V gene is TRBV25-1, the J gene TRBJ2-5, with D uncertain. The CDR3 has 13 amino acids. Germline loops: CDR1 MGHDK, CDR2 SYGVNS. V dropped 3 bases and J dropped 2 bases, with 7 bases sitting between them. CDR3 bases: TGTGCCAGCAGTGATTGGGTTCAAGAGACCCAGTACTTC. It is translated as CASSDWVQETQYF.

The CDR3 reads CASSVNRGPGETQYF. CDR3 nucleotides: TGTGCCAGCAGCGTGAACAGGGGGCCGGGGGAGACCCAGTACTTC. The J gene is TRBJ2-5, the V gene TRBV7-2, with 9 bases matching TRBD1. V dropped 5 bases and J dropped 5; count of bases not matched to a gene: 9. This CDR3 spans 15 amino acids. Germline CDR1 and CDR2: SGHTA and FQGNSA.

The chain carries TRBV6-5 and TRBJ2-1, with 10 bases that match TRBD2. The CDR3 has 16 residues. The germline gives CDR1 MNHEY, CDR2 SVGAGI. Losses at the gene ends were 2 bases for V and 5 bases for J; bases not matched to a gene: 6. The CDR3 spells CASSYGPGTSDNEQFF. Here the CDR3 DNA reads TGTGCCAGCAGTTACGGACCCGGGACTAGCGACAATGAGCAGTTCTTC.

The chain joins TRBV5-1 to TRBJ2-7, with D possibly TRBD1 on 5 matching bases. The length of the CDR3 is 13 residues. V was trimmed by 0 bases and J by 6 bases, leaving 10 bases between them. The V gene's germline CDR1 is SGHRS and CDR2 YFSETQ. CDR3 DNA sequence: TGCGCCAGCAGCTTGGGGGCAGGGCGCGAGCAGTACTTC. It translates to CASSLGAGREQYF. The whole variable domain, remainder taken from reference TRBV5-1 and TRBJ2-7, is KAGVTQTPRYLIKTRGQQVTLSCSPISGHRSVSWYQQTPGQGLQFLFEYFSETQRNKGNFPGRFSGRQFSNSRSEMNVSTLELGDSALYLCASSLGAGREQYFGPGTRLTVT.

The chain joins TRBV11-2 to TRBJ1-1; TRBD1 matches at 11 bases. In germline, CDR1 is SGHAT, CDR2 FQNNGV. The CDR3 sequence is 17 residues long. With 3 bases clipped from V and 0 bases from J, the junction kept 6 bases outside the gene matches. Written as DNA, the CDR3 is TGTGCCAGCAGCTTTGGGTGGACAGGGGGCTTGAACACTGAAGCTTTCTTT. Its protein is CASSFGWTGGLNTEAFF.

V usage is TRBV5-6 and J usage is TRBJ2-7, with 11 bases matching TRBD1. V lost 3 bases, J lost 2 bases, and 1 base stayed unmatched. The CDR3 totals 14 residues. Germline V gene lookup returns CDR1 SGHDT and CDR2 YYEEEE. In DNA form, the CDR3 reads TGTGCCAGCAGCTGGGGACAGGGGGCCTACGAGCAGTACTTC. It codes for CASSWGQGAYEQYF.